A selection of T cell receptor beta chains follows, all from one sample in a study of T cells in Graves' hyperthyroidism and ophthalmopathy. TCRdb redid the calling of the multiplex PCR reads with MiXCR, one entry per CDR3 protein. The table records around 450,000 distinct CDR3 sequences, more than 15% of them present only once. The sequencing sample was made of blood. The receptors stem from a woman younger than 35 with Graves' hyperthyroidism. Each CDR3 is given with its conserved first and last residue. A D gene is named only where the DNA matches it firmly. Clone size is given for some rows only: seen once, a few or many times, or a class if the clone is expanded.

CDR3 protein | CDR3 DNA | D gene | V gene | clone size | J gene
CASRAEVGTDTQYF | TGCGCCAGCAGGGCGGAGGTCGGCACAGATACGCAGTATTTT | - | TRBV5-1 | many | TRBJ2-3
CSARISLLPYNEQFF | TGCAGTGCTAGAATCTCCCTCCTTCCTTACAATGAGCAGTTCTTC | - | TRBV20-1 | few | TRBJ2-1
CASSLAGQANTPLHF | TGTGCCAGCAGCTTAGCTGGGCAGGCGAATACACCCCTCCACTTT | - | TRBV7-2 | many | TRBJ1-6
CSATRGSARGYNEQFF | TGCAGTGCTACTCGGGGCAGCGCCCGGGGGTACAATGAGCAGTTCTTC | - | TRBV20-1 | many | TRBJ2-1
CASSETFASWSRVNEQFF | TGTGCCAGCAGTGAAACGTTTGCTAGCTGGAGTCGTGTTAATGAGCAGTTCTTC | - | TRBV3-1 | few | TRBJ2-1
CSAAISGITDTQYF | TGCAGTGCGGCTATTAGCGGGATCACAGATACGCAGTATTTT | TRBD2 | TRBV20-1 | many | TRBJ2-3
CASSSQGTTEAFF | TGCGCCAGCAGCTCACAGGGCACTACTGAAGCTTTCTTT | - | TRBV5-1 | many | TRBJ1-1
CSVEDGFSGNTIYF | TGCAGCGTTGAGGATGGGTTCTCTGGAAACACCATATATTTT | - | TRBV29-1 | - | TRBJ1-3
CATSPLAGGVYEQYF | TGTGCCACCAGTCCCCTAGCGGGGGGCGTATACGAGCAGTACTTC | TRBD2 | TRBV15 | few | TRBJ2-7
CASSYSRGETDTQYF | TGTGCCAGCAGTTACTCGCGGGGGGAAACAGATACGCAGTATTTT | TRBD2 | TRBV6-2/TRBV6-3 | few | TRBJ2-3
CASSLIPGTTGTYGYTF | TGTGCCAGCAGTTTAATACCTGGGACAACAGGGACCTATGGCTACACCTTC | - | TRBV27 | few | TRBJ1-2
CSVRTGTFTDTQYF | TGCAGCGTCAGAACAGGGACCTTCACAGATACGCAGTATTTT | - | TRBV29-1 | few | TRBJ2-3
CSVAAFGTEEEKLFF | TGCAGCGTTGCCGCCTTCGGGACCGAGGAGGAAAAACTGTTTTTT | - | TRBV29-1 | - | TRBJ1-4
CASSQDPGQNNSPLHF | TGCGCCAGCAGCCAAGATCCGGGACAAAATAATTCACCCCTCCACTTT | - | TRBV4-1 | - | TRBJ1-6
CASSRASGRNEQFF | TGTGCCAGCAGTCGGGCTAGCGGGAGGAATGAGCAGTTCTTC | TRBD2 | TRBV3-1 | many | TRBJ2-1
CASSPGEPHTDTQYF | TGTGCCAGCTCACCCGGGGAGCCCCACACAGATACGCAGTATTTT | - | TRBV18 | many | TRBJ2-3
CASSLEGDYSPLHF | TGTGCCAGCAGTTTGGAAGGGGATTATTCACCCCTCCACTTT | - | TRBV12-3/TRBV12-4 | few | TRBJ1-6
CASSQERGRVMDGYTF | TGCGCCAGCAGCCAAGAACGAGGAAGGGTTATGGATGGCTACACCTTC | - | TRBV4-1 | few | TRBJ1-2
CAISESTGGNTIYF | TGTGCCATCAGTGAGTCGACAGGGGGAAACACCATATATTTT | TRBD1 | TRBV10-3 | - | TRBJ1-3
CASSHGPQHF | TGCGCCAGCAGCCACGGGCCCCAGCATTTT | - | TRBV4-1 | once | TRBJ1-5
CASSSTRRDRGDYGYTF | TGTGCCAGCAGTTCGACTCGACGGGACAGGGGAGACTATGGCTACACCTTC | TRBD1 | TRBV6-1 | many | TRBJ1-2
CATSRDRGSGQPQHF | TGTGCCACCAGCAGAGATCGGGGGTCGGGTCAGCCCCAGCATTTT | - | TRBV15 | many | TRBJ1-5
CASSLVAGTLSGYEQYF | TGTGCCAGCAGCTTAGTTGCCGGGACCCTGAGCGGGTACGAGCAGTACTTC | - | TRBV11-2 | - | TRBJ2-7
CASSQTLQDSTGELFF | TGCGCCAGCAGCCAAACTTTACAGGATTCCACCGGGGAGCTGTTTTTT | - | TRBV4-3 | few | TRBJ2-2
CASSPEGAGVNEQFF | TGTGCCAGCAGTCCAGAGGGAGCGGGGGTAAATGAGCAGTTCTTC | TRBD2 | TRBV7-9 | - | TRBJ2-1
CASSLGRGERETQYF | TGTGCCAGCAGCTTGGGGCGGGGCGAGAGGGAGACCCAGTACTTC | - | TRBV7-9 | many | TRBJ2-5
CASRTTGTYGYTF | TGTGCCAGCAGGACGACAGGAACCTATGGCTACACCTTC | - | TRBV11-2 | many | TRBJ1-2
CATQRDIRTEAFF | TGTGCCACCCAGCGGGACATCCGCACTGAAGCTTTCTTT | - | TRBV14 | - | TRBJ1-1
CASSTGQLGNTEAFF | TGTGCCAGCAGCACTGGACAACTGGGGAACACTGAAGCTTTCTTT | - | TRBV7-9 | few | TRBJ1-1
CASSFVLTNYGYTF | TGTGCCAGCAGTTTTGTCCTGACTAACTATGGCTACACCTTC | - | TRBV12-3/TRBV12-4 | few | TRBJ1-2
CSARDPTGVMNTEAFF | TGCAGTGCTAGAGATCCGACGGGGGTTATGAACACTGAAGCTTTCTTT | - | TRBV20-1 | many | TRBJ1-1
CASSLRASGRAPSYEQYF | TGTGCCAGCAGTTTGAGGGCTAGCGGGAGGGCTCCCTCCTACGAGCAGTACTTC | TRBD2 | TRBV28 | - | TRBJ2-7
CASSEADGSSYNEQFF | TGTGCCAGCAGTGAAGCGGACGGCAGCTCCTACAATGAGCAGTTCTTC | - | TRBV2 | many | TRBJ2-1
CASSFQTSGAPYEQYF | TGTGCCAGCAGCTTCCAAACTAGCGGGGCCCCCTACGAGCAGTACTTC | TRBD2 | TRBV7-2 | - | TRBJ2-7
CASSVATSGEQYF | TGTGCCAGCAGCGTAGCTACCAGCGGCGAGCAGTACTTC | - | TRBV9 | - | TRBJ2-7
CASSLFGREETQYF | TGTGCCAGCAGCTTATTTGGGCGAGAGGAGACCCAGTACTTC | - | TRBV7-3 | - | TRBJ2-5
CASSVGGRKAFF | TGTGCCAGCAGTGTGGGGGGCAGGAAAGCTTTCTTT | - | TRBV2 | many | TRBJ1-1
CSAREGAFREKLFF | TGCAGTGCTAGGGAGGGTGCTTTTAGGGAAAAACTGTTTTTT | - | TRBV20-1 | - | TRBJ1-4
CATSDPTLGQGGSDTQYF | TGTGCCACCAGTGATCCTACCCTTGGGCAGGGTGGTTCAGATACGCAGTATTTT | - | TRBV24-1 | - | TRBJ2-3
CASRPDREVYEQYF | TGTGCCAGCAGGCCGGACAGGGAAGTATACGAGCAGTACTTC | TRBD1 | TRBV28 | many | TRBJ2-7
CASSRSGTNEAFF | TGTGCCAGCAGCCGTAGCGGGACAAATGAAGCTTTCTTT | - | TRBV7-9 | - | TRBJ1-1
CASKSPITGQAEKLFF | TGTGCCAGTAAAAGCCCTATTACGGGACAGGCTGAAAAACTGTTTTTT | TRBD1 | TRBV19 | - | TRBJ1-4
CASIGASPSGANVLTF | TGTGCCAGTATTGGGGCCAGCCCCTCTGGGGCCAACGTCCTGACTTTC | - | TRBV11-3 | - | TRBJ2-6
CASSQAQDLDGYTF | TGCGCCAGCAGCCAAGCACAGGATCTAGATGGCTACACCTTC | - | TRBV4-3 | many | TRBJ1-2
CASSLHMSGWASYEQYF | TGTGCCAGCAGTTTGCATATGTCTGGGTGGGCTTCCTACGAGCAGTACTTC | - | TRBV27 | few | TRBJ2-7
CASSWGGGVNQPQHF | TGTGCCAGCAGTTGGGGGGGTGGGGTTAATCAGCCCCAGCATTTT | - | TRBV12-3/TRBV12-4 | - | TRBJ1-5
CASSPVVSSGYGYTF | TGTGCCAGCAGCCCCGTAGTGTCCTCGGGCTATGGCTACACCTTC | - | TRBV3-1 | - | TRBJ1-2
CSAKMYTGNYGYTF | TGCAGCGCAAAGATGTATACAGGGAACTATGGCTACACCTTC | - | TRBV29-1 | - | TRBJ1-2
CASSPPGAGSNTEAFF | TGTGCCAGCTCACCACCGGGTGCAGGATCTAACACTGAAGCTTTCTTT | - | TRBV18 | - | TRBJ1-1